Listed below are T cell receptor beta chains from one sample, sequenced in a study of CD8 T cells in Susac syndrome. TCRdb re-derived calls from the immunoSEQ multiplex PCR reads in MiXCR, one entry per CDR3 protein. The profile covers about 130,000 distinct CDR3 sequences, with around 94% appearing a single time and over 0.2% taken by the ten largest. Sequenced material: CD8+ T cells from PBMCs. Every receptor here comes from a human donor with Susac syndrome. The CDR3 runs from the conserved cysteine through the conserved F or W. The order of the fields is J gene, V gene, D gene, clone size, CDR3 protein, CDR3 DNA. D genes are given only for firm matches. Size is omitted from some rows. Given values are once, few, many or a class for expanded clones.

TRBJ2-3 | TRBV29-1 | TRBD1 | . | CSVGQGSGADTQYF | TGCAGCGTGGGACAGGGTTCCGGCGCAGATACGCAGTATTTT
TRBJ2-3 | TRBV12-3/TRBV12-4 | TRBD2 | . | CASSTGTIGTDTQYF | TGTGCCAGCAGTACCGGGACTATCGGAACAGATACGCAGTATTTT
TRBJ2-1 | TRBV7-8 | . | . | CASSPNGISRPYNEQFF | TGTGCCAGCAGCCCCAATGGCATCTCAAGGCCCTACAATGAGCAGTTCTTC
TRBJ1-2 | TRBV5-6 | . | . | CASSPDPGQGYGYTF | TGTGCCAGCAGCCCTGACCCCGGGCAGGGCTATGGCTACACCTTC
TRBJ2-1 | TRBV5-6 | TRBD2 | . | CASSLASGGAFEEQFF | TGTGCCAGCAGCTTGGCCAGCGGGGGGGCCTTTGAGGAGCAGTTCTTC
TRBJ1-1 | TRBV19 | . | . | CASSIWQNTEAFF | TGTGCCAGTAGTATTTGGCAGAACACTGAAGCTTTCTTT
TRBJ1-2 | TRBV28 | . | . | CASSSDRGGIYGYTF | TGTGCCAGCAGTTCCGACCGCGGGGGGATATATGGCTACACCTTC
TRBJ2-3 | TRBV5-1 | . | . | CASSLANNRADTQYF | TGCGCCAGCAGCTTGGCCAATAACAGGGCCGATACGCAGTATTTT
TRBJ1-1 | TRBV4-3 | . | once | CASSQEMGEVGNTEAFF | TGCGCCAGCAGCCAAGAGATGGGGGAGGTTGGAAACACTGAAGCTTTCTTT
TRBJ1-1 | TRBV5-6 | . | . | CASSWGAGHTEAFF | TGTGCCAGCAGCTGGGGGGCAGGTCATACTGAAGCTTTCTTT
TRBJ2-7 | TRBV20-1 | . | . | CSARRTYEQYF | TGCAGTGCTCGAAGAACCTACGAGCAGTACTTC
TRBJ2-4 | TRBV6-5 | . | . | CASSYSKRRGNIQYF | TGTGCCAGCAGTTACTCGAAGCGGCGGGGAAACATTCAGTACTTC
TRBJ1-1 | TRBV7-3 | . | . | CASSLTPGYTEAFF | TGTGCCAGCAGCTTAACTCCGGGGTACACTGAAGCTTTCTTT
TRBJ1-6 | TRBV13 | . | . | CASSSAGSSPLHF | TGTGCCAGCAGCTCGGCAGGGAGCTCACCCCTCCACTTT
TRBJ2-7 | TRBV4-1 | . | . | CASSQEAWSYEQYF | TGCGCCAGCAGCCAAGAAGCCTGGAGTTACGAGCAGTACTTC
TRBJ2-7 | TRBV9 | TRBD2 | . | CASSVAGGGEQYF | TGTGCCAGCAGCGTAGCTGGCGGGGGCGAGCAGTACTTC
TRBJ2-1 | TRBV2 | . | . | CASSEGVSTYNEQFF | TGTGCCAGCAGTGAAGGGGTCTCGACCTACAATGAGCAGTTCTTC
TRBJ2-3 | TRBV4-3 | . | . | CASSQETASVTDTQYF | TGCGCCAGCAGCCAAGAAACGGCTAGCGTCACAGATACGCAGTATTTT
TRBJ1-5 | TRBV6-5 | . | . | CASGGMGPQHF | TGTGCCAGCGGGGGAATGGGGCCCCAGCATTTT
TRBJ1-1 | TRBV13 | . | . | CASSPELTANTEAFF | TGTGCCAGCAGCCCGGAATTGACCGCGAACACTGAAGCTTTCTTT
TRBJ2-7 | TRBV9 | TRBD1 | . | CASSVGAGGIREQYF | TGTGCCAGCAGCGTAGGGGCAGGGGGAATTCGCGAGCAGTACTTC
TRBJ2-7 | TRBV6-2/TRBV6-3 | . | . | CASSYGLDYEQYF | TGTGCCAGCAGTTACGGCCTGGACTACGAGCAGTACTTC
TRBJ2-3 | TRBV20-1 | . | . | CSARSSDSTDTQYF | TGCAGTGCTCGTTCTAGCGATAGCACAGATACGCAGTATTTT
TRBJ2-4 | TRBV28 | TRBD2 | . | CASSLLAGDKNIQYF | TGTGCCAGCAGTTTACTAGCGGGGGACAAAAACATTCAGTACTTC